This T cell receptor beta chain was retrieved from a study of cytomegalovirus exposure and HLA in healthy donors. Study as a whole: An earlier analysis identified approximately 110 million unique TCR beta sequences in about 180 million T cells.

Findings of the study overall: Specificity for CMV antigens was confirmed in vitro for a few of the CMV-associated chains. Associated with HLA alleles at 0.05 false discovery rate in a later analysis were fewer than 20,000 TCR beta sequences. The authors enumerated around 150 TCR beta chains as linked to cytomegalovirus.

The germline V gene has CDR1 MNHEY and CDR2 SVGAGI. Trimming removed 2 bases from V and 6 bases from J; junction bases left unmatched: 1. The CDR3 sequence is 13 residues long. Primers for the PCR totalled 60 Vbeta and 13 Jbeta. Produced via immunoSEQ multiplex PCR; TCRdb's table is partial and in-frame only. The repertoire has 110,000 or so clones, roughly 70% of them found once; the top ten carry less than 3.5%. As regards this clone: Its antigen is currently unknown.

The sequence was collected from a woman aged 40 to 49 in good health and CMV-seropositive. Sequencing was done on a sample of PBMCs. The chain uses TRBV6-5 and TRBJ2-5, with TRBD1 matching over 9 bases. The chain's CDR3 is CASSYDRGKTQYF. The DNA of the CDR3 is TGTGCCAGCAGTTACGACAGGGGGAAGACCCAGTACTTC.